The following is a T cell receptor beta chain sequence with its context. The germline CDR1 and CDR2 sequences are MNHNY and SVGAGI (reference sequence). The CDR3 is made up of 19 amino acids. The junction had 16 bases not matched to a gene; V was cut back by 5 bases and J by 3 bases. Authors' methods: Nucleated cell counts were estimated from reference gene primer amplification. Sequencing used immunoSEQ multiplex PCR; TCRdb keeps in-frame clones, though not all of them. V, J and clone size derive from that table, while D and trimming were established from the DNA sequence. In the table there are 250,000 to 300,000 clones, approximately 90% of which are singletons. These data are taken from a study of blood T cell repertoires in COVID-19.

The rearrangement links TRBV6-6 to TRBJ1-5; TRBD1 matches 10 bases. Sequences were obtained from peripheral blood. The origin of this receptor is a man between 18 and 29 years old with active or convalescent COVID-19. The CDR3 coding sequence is TGTGCCAGCAGTCCTCTATCCGGGACAGGGGCGTTTAACAATCAGCCCCAGCATTTT. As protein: CASSPLSGTGAFNNQPQHF.